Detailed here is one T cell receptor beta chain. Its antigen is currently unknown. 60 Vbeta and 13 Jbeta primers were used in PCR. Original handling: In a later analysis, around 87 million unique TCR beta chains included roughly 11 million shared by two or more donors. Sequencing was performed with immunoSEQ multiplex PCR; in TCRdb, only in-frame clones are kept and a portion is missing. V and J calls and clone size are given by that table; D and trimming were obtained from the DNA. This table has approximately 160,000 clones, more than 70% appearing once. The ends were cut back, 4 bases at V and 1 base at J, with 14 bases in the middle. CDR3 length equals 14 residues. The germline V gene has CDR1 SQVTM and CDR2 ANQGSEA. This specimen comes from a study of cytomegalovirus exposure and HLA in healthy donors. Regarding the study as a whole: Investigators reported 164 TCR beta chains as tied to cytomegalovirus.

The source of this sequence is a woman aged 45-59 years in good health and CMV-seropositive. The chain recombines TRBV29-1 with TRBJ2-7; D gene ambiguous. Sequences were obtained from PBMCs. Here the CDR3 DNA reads TGCAGCGTTGGAGTAATGGGCAGTTCCTACGAGCAGTACTTC. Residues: CSVGVMGSSYEQYF.